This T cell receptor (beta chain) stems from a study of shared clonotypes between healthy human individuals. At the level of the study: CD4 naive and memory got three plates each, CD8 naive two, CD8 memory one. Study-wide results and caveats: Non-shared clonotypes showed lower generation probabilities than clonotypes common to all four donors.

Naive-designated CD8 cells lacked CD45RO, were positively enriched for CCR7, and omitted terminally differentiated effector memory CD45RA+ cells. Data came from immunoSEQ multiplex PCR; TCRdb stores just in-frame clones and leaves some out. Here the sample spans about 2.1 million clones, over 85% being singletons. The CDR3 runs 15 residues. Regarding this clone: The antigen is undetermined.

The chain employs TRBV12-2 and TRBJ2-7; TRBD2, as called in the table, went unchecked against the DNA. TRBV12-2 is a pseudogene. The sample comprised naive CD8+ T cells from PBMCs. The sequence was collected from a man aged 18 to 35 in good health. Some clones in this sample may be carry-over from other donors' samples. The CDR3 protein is CASRCTLGREYEQYF. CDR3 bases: TGTGCAAGTCGCTGTACCTTGGGGCGGGAGTACGAGCAGTACTTC.